This T cell receptor (beta chain) was sequenced during a study of blood T cells in healthy people across ages. The second PCR ran about 6 to 12 cycles with a sample-barcoded 5' primer and J-beta primers. TCRdb re-called the 5' RACE reads through MiXCR, storing one row per CDR3 protein. The repertoire holds fewer than 1,000,000 distinct CDR3 sequences, with about 46% as singletons. The CDR3 consists of 13 residues. V was clipped by 5 bases and J by 5 bases; unmatched bases: 7. The V gene's germline CDR1 is SQVTM and CDR2 ANQGSEA. Sequenced material: blood. The chain recombines TRBV29-1 with TRBJ2-7; 9 positions match TRBD1. The clonotype originates from a man older than 75 in good health. CDR3 loop: CSVTGTGMHEQYF. The CDR3, as DNA: TGCAGCGTTACCGGGACAGGGATGCACGAGCAGTACTTC.